The 4 T cell receptor beta chains in this list originate from one sample, sequenced in a study of CXCR3-negative and CXCR3-positive naive CD8 T cells. Antigens for these TCRs are unknown. The study, taken as a whole, reports: The study found more hydrophobic TRB CDR3s in CXCR3-positive naive cells than in CXCR3-negative naive cells.

UMI-labeled 5' RACE TRB cDNA libraries were prepared from the cells. TCRdb reprocessed the 5' RACE reads; each CDR3 protein has one entry and no DNA is given. This repertoire includes 150,000 or so distinct CDR3 sequences. Sequenced material: naive CXCR3+ CD8+ T cells from blood. Stated subset: CD45RO-CCR7+CD27+CD95- naive CD8+ T cells expressing CXCR3 (TNR3+). The receptors come from a human donor in good health. Some clones in this sample may be carry-over from other donors' samples.

V usage is TRBV14 and J usage is TRBJ2-1; TCRdb returns TRBD2, unconfirmable since there is no DNA. The CDR3 totals 14 residues. Per germline, CDR1 SGHDN and CDR2 FVKESK. CDR3 loop: CASTPYLAGVEQFF.

CDR3 protein: CASSQGGARAPYNEQFF. This chain uses TRBV4-1 with TRBJ2-1; TCRdb's D call, TRBD2, is unchecked because there is no DNA. The CDR3 spans 17 residues. CDR1 and CDR2 from the germline V gene are MGHRA and YSYEKL.

The V gene is TRBV5-6, the J gene TRBJ2-1; TCRdb's D call of TRBD2 is untestable without DNA. The CDR3 has 18 residues. CDR1 and CDR2 (germline): SGHDT, YYEEEE. The CDR3 protein is CASTLRFGEGYSYNEQFF.

The chain joins TRBV7-9 to TRBJ2-7; TCRdb's D call, TRBD2, is unchecked because there is no DNA. Germline lookup yields CDR1 SEHNR and CDR2 FQNEAQ (reference sequence). The CDR3 covers 17 residues. The CDR3 region is CASSLTPGLGFDYEQYF. Together with reference TRBV7-9 and TRBJ2-7, the CDR3 gives the full variable domain: DTGVSQNPRHKITKRGQNVTFRCDPISEHNRLYWYRQTLGQGPEFLTYFQNEAQLEKSRLLSDRFSAERPKGSFSTLEIQRTEQGDSAMYLCASSLTPGLGFDYEQYFGPGTRLTVT.